The present entry profiles one T cell receptor (beta chain) with its context. Antigen: not known. The CDR3 goes on 3 residues after the read ends, and that part is filled in from the germline J gene. Sequencing input was equivalent genomic DNA from CVID and controls. Clones were read by immunoSEQ multiplex PCR, and TCRdb kept only the in-frame ones, dropping some. This sample carries around 30,000 clones, none of them present only once. V lost 5 bases and J 1 base, leaving 11 bases between the germline ends. The CDR3 extends over 13 amino acids. Germline CDR1 and CDR2: GTSNPN and SVGIG (reference sequence). This record comes from a study of T cell clonality in common variable immunodeficiency. The study's findings and limits: Fewer TCRbeta clones were shared among CVID subjects than controls. Common variable immunodeficiency TCR beta sequences reportedly had fewer deletions and N-nucleotide insertions. CVID patient heterogeneity limited repertoire-clinical complication correlations.

CVID meant reduced serum IgG, IgA and/or IgM plus specific antibody deficiency. The chain employs TRBV30 and TRBJ2-5; TRBD1 is a possible D gene (5 bases). The sample taken for sequencing was peripheral blood mononuclear cells. The sequence was collected from a human donor with common variable immunodeficiency. The CDR3 DNA, read in part, is TGTGCCTGGGCTCCCGACAGCCAAGAGACC. Protein sequence: CAWAPDSQET. The whole CDR3 reads CAWAPDSQETQYF. The full variable domain, with the rest looked up from reference TRBV30 and TRBJ2-5, is SQTIHQWPATLVQPVGSPLSLECTVEGTSNPNLYWYRQAAGRGLQLLFYSVGIGQISSEVPQNLSASRPQDRQFILSSKKLLLSDSGFYLCAWAPDSQETQYFGPGTRLLVL.